The TCR beta chain described here comes from a study of glioma-infiltrating T cells after dendritic cell vaccination. In its sample, this clone was seen once. Using immunoSEQ multiplex PCR, the repertoire was profiled, and TCRdb retains in-frame clones only, with some absent. The sample includes 95,000 or so clones, over 75% seen only once; the top ten take under 3%. The trim removed 6 bases at V and 6 bases at J, leaving 6 bases unmatched. This CDR3 contains 13 residues. Germline-derived CDR1 and CDR2 are MGHRA and YSYEKL. The chain recombines TRBV4-1 with TRBJ2-7; 9 bases map to TRBD2. This TCR was recovered from a human donor with glioblastoma. The sample was blood, taken before dendritic cell vaccination. This chain's CDR3 is CASRRREGGEQYF. CDR3 coding DNA: TGCGCCAGCAGGAGGCGGGAGGGCGGCGAGCAGTACTTC.